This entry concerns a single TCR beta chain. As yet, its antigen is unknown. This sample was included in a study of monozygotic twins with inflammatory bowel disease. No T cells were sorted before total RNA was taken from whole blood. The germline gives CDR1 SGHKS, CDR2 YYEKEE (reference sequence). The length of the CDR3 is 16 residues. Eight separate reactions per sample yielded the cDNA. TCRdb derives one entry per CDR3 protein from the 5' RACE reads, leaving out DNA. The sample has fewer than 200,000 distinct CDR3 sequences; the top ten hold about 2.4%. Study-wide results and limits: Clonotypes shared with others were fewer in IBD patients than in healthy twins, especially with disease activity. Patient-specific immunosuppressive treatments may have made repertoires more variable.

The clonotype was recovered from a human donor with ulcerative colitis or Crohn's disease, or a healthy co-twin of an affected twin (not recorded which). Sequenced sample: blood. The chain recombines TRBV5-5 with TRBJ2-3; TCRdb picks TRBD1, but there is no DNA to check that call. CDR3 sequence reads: CASSRIGTGATDTQYF. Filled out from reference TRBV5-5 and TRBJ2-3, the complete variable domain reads DAGVTQSPTHLIKTRGQQVTLRCSPISGHKSVSWYQQVLGQGPQFIFQYYEKEERGRGNFPDRFSARQFPNYSSELNVNALLLGDSALYLCASSRIGTGATDTQYFGPGTRLTVL.